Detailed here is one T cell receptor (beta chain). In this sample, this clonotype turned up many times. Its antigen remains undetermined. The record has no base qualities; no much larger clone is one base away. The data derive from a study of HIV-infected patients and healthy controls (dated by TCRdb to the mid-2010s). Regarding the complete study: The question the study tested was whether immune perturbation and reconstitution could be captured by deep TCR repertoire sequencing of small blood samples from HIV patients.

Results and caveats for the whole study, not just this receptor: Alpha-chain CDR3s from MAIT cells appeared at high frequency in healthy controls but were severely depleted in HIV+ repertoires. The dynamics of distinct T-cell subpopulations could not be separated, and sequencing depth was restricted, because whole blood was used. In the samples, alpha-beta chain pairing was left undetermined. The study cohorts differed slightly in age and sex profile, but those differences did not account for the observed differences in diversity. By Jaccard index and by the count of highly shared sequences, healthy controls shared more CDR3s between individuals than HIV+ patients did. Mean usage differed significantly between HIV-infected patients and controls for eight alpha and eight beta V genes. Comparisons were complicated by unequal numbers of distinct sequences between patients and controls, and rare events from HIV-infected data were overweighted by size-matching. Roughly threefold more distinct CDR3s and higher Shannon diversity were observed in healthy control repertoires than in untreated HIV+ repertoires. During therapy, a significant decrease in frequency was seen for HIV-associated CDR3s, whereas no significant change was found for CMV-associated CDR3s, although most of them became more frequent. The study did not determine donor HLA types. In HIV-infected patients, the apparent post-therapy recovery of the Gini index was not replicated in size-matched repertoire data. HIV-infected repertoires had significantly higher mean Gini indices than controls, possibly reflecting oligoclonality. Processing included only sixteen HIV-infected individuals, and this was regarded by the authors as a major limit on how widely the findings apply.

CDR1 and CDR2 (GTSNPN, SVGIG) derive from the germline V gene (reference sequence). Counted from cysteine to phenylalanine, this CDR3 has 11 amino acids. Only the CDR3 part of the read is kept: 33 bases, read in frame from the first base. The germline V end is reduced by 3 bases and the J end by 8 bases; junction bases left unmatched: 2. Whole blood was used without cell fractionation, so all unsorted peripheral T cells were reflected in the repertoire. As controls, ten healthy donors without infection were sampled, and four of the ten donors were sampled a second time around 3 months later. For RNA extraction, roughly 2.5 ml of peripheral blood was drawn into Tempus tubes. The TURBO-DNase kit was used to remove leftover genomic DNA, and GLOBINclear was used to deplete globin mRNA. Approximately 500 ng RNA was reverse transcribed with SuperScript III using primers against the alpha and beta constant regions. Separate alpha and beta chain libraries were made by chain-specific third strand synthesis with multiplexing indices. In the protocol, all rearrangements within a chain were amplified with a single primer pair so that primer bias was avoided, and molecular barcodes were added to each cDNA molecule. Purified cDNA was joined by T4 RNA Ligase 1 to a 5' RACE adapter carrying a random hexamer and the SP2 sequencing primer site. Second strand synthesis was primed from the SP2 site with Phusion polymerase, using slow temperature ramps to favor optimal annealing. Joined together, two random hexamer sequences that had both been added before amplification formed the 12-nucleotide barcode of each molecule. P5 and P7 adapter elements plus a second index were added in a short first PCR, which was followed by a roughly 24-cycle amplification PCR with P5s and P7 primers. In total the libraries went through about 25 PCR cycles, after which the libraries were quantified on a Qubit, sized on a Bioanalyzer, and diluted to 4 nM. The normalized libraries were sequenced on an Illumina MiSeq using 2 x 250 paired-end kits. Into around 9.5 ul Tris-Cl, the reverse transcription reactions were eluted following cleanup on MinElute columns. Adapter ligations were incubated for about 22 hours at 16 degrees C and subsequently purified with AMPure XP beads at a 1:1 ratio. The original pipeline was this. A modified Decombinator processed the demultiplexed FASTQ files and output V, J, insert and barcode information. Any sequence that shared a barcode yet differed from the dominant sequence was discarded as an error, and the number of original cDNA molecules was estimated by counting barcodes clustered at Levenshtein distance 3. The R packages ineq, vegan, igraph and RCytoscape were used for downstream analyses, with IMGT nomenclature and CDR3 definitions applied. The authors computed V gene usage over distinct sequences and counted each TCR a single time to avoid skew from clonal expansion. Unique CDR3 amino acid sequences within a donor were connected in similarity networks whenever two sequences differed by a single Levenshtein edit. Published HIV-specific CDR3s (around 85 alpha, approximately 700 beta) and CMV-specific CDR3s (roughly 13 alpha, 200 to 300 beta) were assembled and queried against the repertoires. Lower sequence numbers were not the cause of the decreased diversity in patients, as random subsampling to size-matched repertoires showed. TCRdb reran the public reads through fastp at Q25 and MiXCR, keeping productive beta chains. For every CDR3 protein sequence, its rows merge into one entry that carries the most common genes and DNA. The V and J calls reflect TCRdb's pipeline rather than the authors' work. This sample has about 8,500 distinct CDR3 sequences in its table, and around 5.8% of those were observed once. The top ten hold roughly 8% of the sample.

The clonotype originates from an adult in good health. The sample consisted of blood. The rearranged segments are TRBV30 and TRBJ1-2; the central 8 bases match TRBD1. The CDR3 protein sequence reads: CAWRGTGGYTF. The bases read TGTGCCTGGAGGGGGACAGGCGGCTACACCTTC.